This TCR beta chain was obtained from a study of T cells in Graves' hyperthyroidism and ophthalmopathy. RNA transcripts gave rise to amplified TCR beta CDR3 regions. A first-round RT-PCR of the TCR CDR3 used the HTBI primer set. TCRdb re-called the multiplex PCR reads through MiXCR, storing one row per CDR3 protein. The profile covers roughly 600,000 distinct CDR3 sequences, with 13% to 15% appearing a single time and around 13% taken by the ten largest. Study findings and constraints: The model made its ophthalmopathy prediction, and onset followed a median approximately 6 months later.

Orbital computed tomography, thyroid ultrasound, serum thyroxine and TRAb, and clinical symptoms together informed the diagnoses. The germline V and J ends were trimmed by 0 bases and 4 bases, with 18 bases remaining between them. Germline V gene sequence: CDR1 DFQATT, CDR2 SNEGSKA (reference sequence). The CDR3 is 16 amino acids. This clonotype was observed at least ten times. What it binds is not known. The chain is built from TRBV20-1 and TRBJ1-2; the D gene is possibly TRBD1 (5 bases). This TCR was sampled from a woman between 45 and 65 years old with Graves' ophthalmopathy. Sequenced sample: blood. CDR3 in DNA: TGCAGTGCTAGAGATATCCTCCGGGACCCCAGCTATGGCTACACCTTC. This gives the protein CSARDILRDPSYGYTF.